This entry lists 14 T cell receptor beta chains sequenced from one sample in a study of shared clonotypes between healthy human individuals. As defined, naive CD8 cells were CD45RO-negative and positively selected for CCR7, with terminally differentiated effector memory CD45RA+ cells excluded. Libraries were prepared by immunoSEQ multiplex PCR; TCRdb keeps only in-frame clonotypes and omits some of them. Here the sample spans more than 2 million clones, roughly 95% being singletons. The sample comprised naive CD8+ T cells from PBMCs. All receptors derive from a man aged 18 to 29 in good health. Some clones in this sample may be carry-over from other donors' samples.

The rearrangement links TRBV9 to TRBJ2-1; the match to TRBD1 covers 9 bases. This CDR3 comprises 11 residues. Trimming at V came to 5 bases and at J to 14 bases, leaving 5 bases not matched to a gene. The germline gives CDR1 SGDLS, CDR2 YYNGEE. The CDR3 coding sequence is TGTGCCAGCAGGGGGACAGGGTGGGAGTTCTTC. Translating gives CASRGTGWEFF.

This rearrangement joins TRBV2 to TRBJ2-7; D possibly matches TRBD1 or TRBD2 (6 bases each). The CDR3 totals 12 residues. V lost 9 bases, J lost 2 bases, and 11 bases lay in between. Germline-derived CDR1 and CDR2 are SNHLY and FYNNEI. The CDR3 sequence is CARPRGAYEQYF. CDR3 nucleotide sequence: TGTGCCAGACCTAGGGGGGCCTACGAGCAGTACTTC.

The chain uses TRBV9 and TRBJ1-2; D not certain. The CDR3 spans 12 residues. The V end lost 3 bases, the J end lost 5 bases, and 8 bases lay between the germline ends. Germline CDR1 is SGDLS and CDR2 is YYNGEE. In nucleotides, the CDR3 is TGTGCCAGCAGCGCCTACACTTATGGCTACACCTTC. Protein: CASSAYTYGYTF.

This chain connects TRBV5-1 to TRBJ2-3, with D perhaps TRBD2 (5 bases). Looked up from germline, CDR1 is SGHRS and CDR2 is YFSETQ. With 4 bases removed from V and 2 bases from J, the gap between germline ends came to 17 bases. The CDR3 sequence is 16 residues long. CDR3 bases: TGCGCCAGCAGCCCATTTACTAGTTACGCCACAGATACGCAGTATTTT. Protein sequence: CASSPFTSYATDTQYF. The whole variable domain, remainder taken from reference TRBV5-1 and TRBJ2-3, is KAGVTQTPRYLIKTRGQQVTLSCSPISGHRSVSWYQQTPGQGLQFLFEYFSETQRNKGNFPGRFSGRQFSNSRSEMNVSTLELGDSALYLCASSPFTSYATDTQYFGPGTRLTVL.

J is TRBJ2-3 and V is TRBV15; 11 nucleotides line up with TRBD2. The ends lost 0 bases at V and 3 bases at J; junction bases unmatched: 5. There are 17 residues in the CDR3. Germline loops: CDR1 LNHNV, CDR2 YYDKDF (reference sequence). Here the CDR3 reads CATSRDYASGRTDTQYF. The CDR3 coding sequence is TGTGCCACCAGCAGAGATTACGCTAGCGGGAGGACAGATACGCAGTATTTT.

This clone was observed once. Other DNA sequences in this specimen translate into the identical CDR3. The chain's CDR3 is CASSRGQGAFYEQYF. CDR3 bases: TGTGCCAGTAGCAGGGGACAGGGGGCTTTCTACGAGCAGTACTTC. This chain links TRBV19 with TRBJ2-7; 12 positions agree with TRBD1. The CDR3 contains 15 residues. V was clipped by 6 bases and J by 3 bases; unmatched bases: 6. The germline gives CDR1 LNHDA, CDR2 SQIVND (reference sequence).

CDR3 coding DNA: TGTGCCAGCAGCTTAGTGCCGCTTCAAGAGACCCAGTACTTC. It specifies CASSLVPLQETQYF. This rearrangement joins TRBV11-2 to TRBJ2-5, with D unclear. This CDR3 comprises 14 residues. Deletions cut 1 base from V and 2 bases from J, with 8 bases between. CDR1 is SGHAT and CDR2 is FQNNGV in the germline V gene.

The genes are TRBV19 and TRBJ2-7; possibly TRBD1 for D (5 bases). The germline gives CDR1 LNHDA, CDR2 SQIVND (reference sequence). The CDR3 consists of 12 residues. The V end was cut by 11 bases, the J end by 6 bases, with 17 bases between. The CDR3 DNA reads TGTGCCGCCAGGGCCCCTTGGGGCGAGCAGTACTTC. Translating it yields CAARAPWGEQYF.

The V and J genes are TRBV19 and TRBJ2-3; TRBD1 aligns across 9 bases. This CDR3 contains 15 residues. Germline-derived CDR1 and CDR2 are LNHDA and SQIVND (reference sequence). Trimming removed 6 bases from V and 6 bases from J; junction bases left unmatched: 10. DNA of the CDR3: TGTGCCAGTAGCCTGGGACAGGGTCCCCGGGATACGCAGTATTTT. It is translated as CASSLGQGPRDTQYF. The variable domain in full, with the rest retrieved from reference TRBV19 and TRBJ2-3, is DGGITQSPKYLFRKEGQNVTLSCEQNLNHDAMYWYRQDPGQGLRLIYYSQIVNDFQKGDIAEGYSVSREKKESFPLTVTSAQKNPTAFYLCASSLGQGPRDTQYFGPGTRLTVL.

The chain joins TRBV28 to TRBJ1-4, with D unresolved. V gave up 6 bases and J gave up 0 bases, with 5 bases separating them. CDR1 is MDHEN and CDR2 is SYDVKM in the germline V gene. The CDR3 has 13 residues. CDR3 residues: CASRAATNEKLFF. In nucleotides, the CDR3 is TGTGCCAGCAGGGCCGCAACTAATGAAAAACTGTTTTTT.

The rearrangement joins TRBV2 to TRBJ1-4, with TRBD1 as a possible D gene (6 bases). In germline, CDR1 is SNHLY, CDR2 FYNNEI. The V and J ends lost 3 bases and 8 bases respectively, with 16 bases between them. The CDR3 contains 15 residues. Here the CDR3 reads CASSDKLRGEEKLFF. As DNA, the CDR3 is TGTGCCAGCAGTGACAAGCTCAGGGGAGAGGAAAAACTGTTTTTT.

The rearrangement uses TRBV6-1 and TRBJ1-2, with 10 bases aligning to TRBD1. This CDR3 comprises 15 residues. J lost 8 bases, V lost 3 bases, and 9 bases had no gene match. Germline values: CDR1 MNHNS, CDR2 SASEGT. The CDR3 DNA sequence: TGTGCCAGCAGTGAGTTTAGACAGGGGGCGCAGGGCTACACCTTC. It translates to CASSEFRQGAQGYTF.

The rearrangement links TRBV9 to TRBJ2-5; TRBD1 matches at 7 bases. Near its end, the DNA agrees better with TRBJ2-7, so the J call may be wrong. CDR3 size: 13 residues. Germline V gene sequence: CDR1 SGDLS, CDR2 YYNGEE. CDR3 sequence reads: CASSLDREHEQYF. CDR3 coding DNA: TGTGCCAGCAGCCTTGACAGGGAGCACGAGCAGTACTTC.

The chain recombines TRBV9 with TRBJ1-4; possible D gene TRBD1, 6 bases. Germline values: CDR1 SGDLS, CDR2 YYNGEE. V was clipped by 0 bases and J by 7 bases, with 10 bases between them. CDR3 length: 14 residues. The chain's CDR3 is CASSVEGGSEKLFF. The CDR3 region has the DNA TGTGCCAGCAGCGTAGAAGGGGGTAGTGAAAAACTGTTTTTT.